In this sample, the clone carrying this TCR beta chain turned up a few times. TCRdb re-analysed the RT-PCR reads in MiXCR, keeping a single row per CDR3 protein. The sample records hundreds of thousands of distinct CDR3 sequences, more than 13% being singletons. The V end lost 6 bases, the J end lost 2 bases, and 11 bases lay between the germline ends. The CDR3 is 12 residues long. Per the germline V gene, CDR1 is DFQATT and CDR2 is SNEGSKA (reference sequence). This TCR came from a female donor in good health, serving as a healthy control. The J gene is TRBJ2-7, the V gene TRBV20-1, with D maybe TRBD1 (6 bases). The specimen sequenced was memory CD4+ T cells from blood. CDR3 protein: CSAADRTYEQYF. Written as DNA, the CDR3 is TGCAGTGCCGCGGACAGAACCTACGAGCAGTACTTC.